This T cell receptor (beta chain) came from a study of PD-1 blockade in classical Hodgkin lymphoma. General study findings and limits: Patients who began taking nivolumab under 1 year after ASCT were left out.

Remarks on this clone: The antigen is undetermined.

This CDR3 comprises 13 residues. CDR1 and CDR2 (germline): SGHRS, YFSETQ. Deletions cut 4 bases from V and 6 bases from J, with 10 bases between. Every patient had relapsed following autologous stem cell transplantation, and cohorts differed in brentuximab vedotin exposure. The assay was immunoSEQ multiplex PCR, and TCRdb's table has in-frame clones only and misses some. The repertoire holds some 96,000 clones, 80% to 95% seen once, with 2.5% to 3.5% in the top ten. This chain uses TRBV5-1 with TRBJ2-2; possibly TRBD2 for D (5 bases). The sample consisted of peripheral blood mononuclear cells (PBMCs), taken at baseline. The clonotype was recovered from a human donor with classical Hodgkin lymphoma. The CDR3 region is CASSSGPSGELFF. The CDR3 region has the DNA TGCGCCAGCAGCAGCGGCCCCTCCGGGGAGCTGTTTTTT. The full variable domain, rest sourced from reference TRBV5-1 and TRBJ2-2, is KAGVTQTPRYLIKTRGQQVTLSCSPISGHRSVSWYQQTPGQGLQFLFEYFSETQRNKGNFPGRFSGRQFSNSRSEMNVSTLELGDSALYLCASSSGPSGELFFGEGSRLTVL.